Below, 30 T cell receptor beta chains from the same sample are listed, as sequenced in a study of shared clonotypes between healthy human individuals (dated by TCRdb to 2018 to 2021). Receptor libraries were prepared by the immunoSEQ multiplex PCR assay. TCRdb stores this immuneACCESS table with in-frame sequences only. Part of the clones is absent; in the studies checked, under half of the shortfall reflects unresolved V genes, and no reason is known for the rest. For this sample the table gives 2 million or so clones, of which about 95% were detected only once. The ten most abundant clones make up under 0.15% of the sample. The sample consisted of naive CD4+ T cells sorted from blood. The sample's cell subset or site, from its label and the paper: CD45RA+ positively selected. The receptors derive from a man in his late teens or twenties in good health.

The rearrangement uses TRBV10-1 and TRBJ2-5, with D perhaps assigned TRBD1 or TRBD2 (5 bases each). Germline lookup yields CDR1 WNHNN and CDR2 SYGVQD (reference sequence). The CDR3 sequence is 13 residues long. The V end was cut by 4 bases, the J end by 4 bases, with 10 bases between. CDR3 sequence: CASSGGTPETQYF. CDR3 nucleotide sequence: TGCGCCAGCAGTGGGGGGACGCCAGAGACCCAGTACTTC.

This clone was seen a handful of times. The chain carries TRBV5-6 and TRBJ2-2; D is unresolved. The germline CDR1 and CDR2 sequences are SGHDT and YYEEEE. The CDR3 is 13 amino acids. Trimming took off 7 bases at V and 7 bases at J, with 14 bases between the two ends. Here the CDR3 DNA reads TGTGCCAGCGGAAGGAGATTGGGCGGGGAGCTGTTTTTT. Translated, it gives CASGRRLGGELFF.

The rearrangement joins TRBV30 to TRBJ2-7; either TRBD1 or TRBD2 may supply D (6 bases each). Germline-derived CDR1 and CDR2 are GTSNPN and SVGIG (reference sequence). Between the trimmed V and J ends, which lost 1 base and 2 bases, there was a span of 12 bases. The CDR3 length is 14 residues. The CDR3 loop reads CAWSEQGGTYEQYF. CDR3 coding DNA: TGTGCCTGGAGTGAACAGGGAGGAACCTACGAGCAGTACTTC.

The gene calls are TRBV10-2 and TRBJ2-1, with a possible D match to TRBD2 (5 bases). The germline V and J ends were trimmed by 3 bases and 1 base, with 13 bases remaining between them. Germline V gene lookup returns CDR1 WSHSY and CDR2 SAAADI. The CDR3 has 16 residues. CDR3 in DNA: TGCGCCAGCAGTGATCTAGCTTCAGGTTCCTACAATGAGCAGTTCTTC. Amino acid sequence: CASSDLASGSYNEQFF.

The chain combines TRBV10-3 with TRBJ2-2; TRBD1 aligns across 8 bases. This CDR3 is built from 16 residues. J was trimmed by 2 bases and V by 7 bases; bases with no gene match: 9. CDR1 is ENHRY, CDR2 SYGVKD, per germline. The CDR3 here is CAITTPTGVNTGELFF. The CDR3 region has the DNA TGTGCCATCACCACCCCGACAGGGGTTAACACCGGGGAGCTGTTTTTT.

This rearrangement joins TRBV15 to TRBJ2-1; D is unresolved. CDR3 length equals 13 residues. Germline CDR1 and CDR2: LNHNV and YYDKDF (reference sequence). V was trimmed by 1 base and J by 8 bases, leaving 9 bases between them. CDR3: CATSRGWVDEQFF. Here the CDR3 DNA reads TGTGCCACCAGCAGAGGTTGGGTGGATGAGCAGTTCTTC.

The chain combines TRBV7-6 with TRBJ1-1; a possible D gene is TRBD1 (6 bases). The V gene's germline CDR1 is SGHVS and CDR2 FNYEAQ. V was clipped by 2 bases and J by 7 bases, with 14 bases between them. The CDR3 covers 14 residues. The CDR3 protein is CASSLTGTYLEAFF. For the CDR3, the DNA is TGTGCCAGCAGCTTAACAGGGACCTACCTTGAAGCTTTCTTT.

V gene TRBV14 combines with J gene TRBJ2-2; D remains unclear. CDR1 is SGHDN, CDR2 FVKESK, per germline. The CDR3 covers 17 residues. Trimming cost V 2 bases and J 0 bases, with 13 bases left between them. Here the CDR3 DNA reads TGTGCCAGCAGCCAACAAATTCAGACAACGAACACCGGGGAGCTGTTTTTT. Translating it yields CASSQQIQTTNTGELFF.

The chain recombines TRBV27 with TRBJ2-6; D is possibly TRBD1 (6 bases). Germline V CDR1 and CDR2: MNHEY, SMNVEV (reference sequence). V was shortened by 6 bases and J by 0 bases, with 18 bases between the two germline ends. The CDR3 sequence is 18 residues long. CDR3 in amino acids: CASSPQGPESSGANVLTF. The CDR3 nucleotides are TGTGCCAGCAGCCCACAGGGTCCTGAGAGCTCTGGGGCCAACGTCCTGACTTTC.

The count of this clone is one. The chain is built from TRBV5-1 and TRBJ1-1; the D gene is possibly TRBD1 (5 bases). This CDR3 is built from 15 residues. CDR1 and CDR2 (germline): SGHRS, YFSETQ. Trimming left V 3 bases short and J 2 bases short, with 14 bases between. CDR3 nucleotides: TGCGCCAGCAGCTCAGGGACTGGTGGAAACACTGAAGCTTTCTTT. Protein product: CASSSGTGGNTEAFF.

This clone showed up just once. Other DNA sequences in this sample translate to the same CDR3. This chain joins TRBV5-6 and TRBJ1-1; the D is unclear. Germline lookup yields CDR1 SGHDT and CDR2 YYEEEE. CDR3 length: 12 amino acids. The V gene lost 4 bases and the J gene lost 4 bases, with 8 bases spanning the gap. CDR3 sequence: CASSLGVTEAFF. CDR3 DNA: TGTGCCAGCAGCCTTGGAGTCACTGAAGCTTTCTTT.

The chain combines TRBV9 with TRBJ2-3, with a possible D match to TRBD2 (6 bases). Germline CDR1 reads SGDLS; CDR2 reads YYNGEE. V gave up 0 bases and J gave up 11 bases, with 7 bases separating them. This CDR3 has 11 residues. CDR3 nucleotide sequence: TGTGCCAGCAGCGTAGGGCGGGAGCAGTATTTT. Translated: CASSVGREQYF.

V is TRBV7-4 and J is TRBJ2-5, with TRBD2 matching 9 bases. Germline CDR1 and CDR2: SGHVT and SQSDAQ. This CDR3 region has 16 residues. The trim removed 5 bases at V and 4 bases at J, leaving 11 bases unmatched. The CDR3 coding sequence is TGTGCCAGCAGCCCTCCCGGCAGCGGGGGGATAGAGACCCAGTACTTC. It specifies CASSPPGSGGIETQYF.

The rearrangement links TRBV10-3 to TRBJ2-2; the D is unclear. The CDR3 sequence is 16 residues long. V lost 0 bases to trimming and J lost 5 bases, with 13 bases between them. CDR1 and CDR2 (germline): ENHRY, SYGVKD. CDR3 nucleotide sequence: TGTGCCATCAGTGAGTCCTCACCTGTGATTACCGGGGAGCTGTTTTTT. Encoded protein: CAISESSPVITGELFF.

CDR3 in DNA: TGTGCCTGGAGTGGAGCGCCGGGACAGAAGATGAACACTGAAGCTTTCTTT. It yields the protein CAWSGAPGQKMNTEAFF. The rearrangement uses TRBV30 and TRBJ1-1; 7 bases are shared with TRBD1. The germline CDR1 and CDR2 sequences are GTSNPN and SVGIG (reference sequence). Trimming took 1 base from V and 0 from J; bases not matched to a gene: 11. The CDR3 runs to 17 residues.

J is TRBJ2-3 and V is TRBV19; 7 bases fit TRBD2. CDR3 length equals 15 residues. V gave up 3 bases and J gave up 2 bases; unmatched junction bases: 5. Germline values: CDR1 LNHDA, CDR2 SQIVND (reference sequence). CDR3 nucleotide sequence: TGTGCCAGTAGTATGAAGCGGGGAACCACAGATACGCAGTATTTT. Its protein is CASSMKRGTTDTQYF.

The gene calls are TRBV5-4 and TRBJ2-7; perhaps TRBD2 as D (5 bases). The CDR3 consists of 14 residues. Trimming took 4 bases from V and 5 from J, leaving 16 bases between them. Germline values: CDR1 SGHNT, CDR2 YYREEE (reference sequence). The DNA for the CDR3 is TGTGCCAGCAGCCCATCCATCCAACTAGACGAGCAGTACTTC. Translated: CASSPSIQLDEQYF.

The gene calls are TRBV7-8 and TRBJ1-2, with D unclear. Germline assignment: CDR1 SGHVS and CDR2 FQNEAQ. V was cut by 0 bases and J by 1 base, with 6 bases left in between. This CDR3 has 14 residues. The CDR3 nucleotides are TGTGCCAGCAGCTTAGCGAGGGTTAACTATGGCTACACCTTC. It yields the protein CASSLARVNYGYTF.

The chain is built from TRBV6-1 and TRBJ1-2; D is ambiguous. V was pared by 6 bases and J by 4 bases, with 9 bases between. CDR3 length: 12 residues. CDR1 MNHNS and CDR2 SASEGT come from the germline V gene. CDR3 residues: CASSLGGYGYTF. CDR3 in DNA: TGTGCCAGCAGCCTGGGAGGCTATGGCTACACCTTC.

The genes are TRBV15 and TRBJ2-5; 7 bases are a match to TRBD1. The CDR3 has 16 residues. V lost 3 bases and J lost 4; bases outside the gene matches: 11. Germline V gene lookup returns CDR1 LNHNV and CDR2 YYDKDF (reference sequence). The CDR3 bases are TGTGCCACCAGCAGTGCTATGACGGACAGGCGAGAGACCCAGTACTTC. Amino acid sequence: CATSSAMTDRRETQYF.

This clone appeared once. In DNA form, the CDR3 reads TGTGCCTGGAGTGACAGGCAGTGGGGCTACACCTTC. Its protein is CAWSDRQWGYTF. The chain couples TRBV30 to TRBJ1-2; the D gene is possibly TRBD1 (5 bases). V was shortened by 1 base and J by 8 bases, with 11 bases between the two germline ends. This CDR3 spans 12 amino acids. Germline V gene lookup returns CDR1 GTSNPN and CDR2 SVGIG (reference sequence).

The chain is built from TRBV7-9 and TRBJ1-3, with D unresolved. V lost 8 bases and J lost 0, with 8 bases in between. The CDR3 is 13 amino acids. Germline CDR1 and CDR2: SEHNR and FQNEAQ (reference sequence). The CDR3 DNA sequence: TGTGCCAGCTTCACTGACTCTGGAAACACCATATATTTT. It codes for CASFTDSGNTIYF.

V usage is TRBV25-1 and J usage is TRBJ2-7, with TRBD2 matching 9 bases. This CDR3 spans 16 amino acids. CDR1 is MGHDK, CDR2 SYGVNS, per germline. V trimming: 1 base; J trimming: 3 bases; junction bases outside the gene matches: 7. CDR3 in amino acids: CASSESRLAGLYEQYF. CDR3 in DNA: TGTGCCAGCAGTGAATCGAGGCTAGCGGGGCTCTACGAGCAGTACTTC.

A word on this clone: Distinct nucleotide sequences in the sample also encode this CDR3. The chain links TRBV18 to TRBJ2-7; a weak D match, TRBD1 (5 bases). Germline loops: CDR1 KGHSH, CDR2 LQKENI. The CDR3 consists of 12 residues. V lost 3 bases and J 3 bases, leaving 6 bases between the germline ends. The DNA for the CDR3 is TGTGCCAGCTCACCCGACAGCTACGAGCAGTACTTC. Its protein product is CASSPDSYEQYF. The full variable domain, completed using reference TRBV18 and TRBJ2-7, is NAGVMQNPRHLVRRRGQEARLRCSPMKGHSHVYWYRQLPEEGLKFMVYLQKENIIDESGMPKERFSAEFPKEGPSILRIQQVVRGDSAAYFCASSPDSYEQYFGPGTRLTVT.

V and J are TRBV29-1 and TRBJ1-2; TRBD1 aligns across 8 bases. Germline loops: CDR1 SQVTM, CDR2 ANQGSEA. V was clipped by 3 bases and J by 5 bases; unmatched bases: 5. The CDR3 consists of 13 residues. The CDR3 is CSVDDRGKYGYTF. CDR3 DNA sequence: TGCAGCGTTGACGACAGGGGAAAATATGGCTACACCTTC. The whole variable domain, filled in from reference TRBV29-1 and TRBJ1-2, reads SAVISQKPSRDICQRGTSLTIQCQVDSQVTMMFWYRQQPGQSLTLIATANQGSEATYESGFVIDKFPISRPNLTFSTLTVSNMSPEDSSIYLCSVDDRGKYGYTFGSGTRLTVV.

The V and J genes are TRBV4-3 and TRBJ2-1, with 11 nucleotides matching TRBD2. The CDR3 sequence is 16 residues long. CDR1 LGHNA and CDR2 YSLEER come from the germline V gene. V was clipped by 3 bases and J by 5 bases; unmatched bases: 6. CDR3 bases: TGCGCCAGCAGCCAGTCTCTAGCGGGAGGAAACAATGAGCAGTTCTTC. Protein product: CASSQSLAGGNNEQFF.

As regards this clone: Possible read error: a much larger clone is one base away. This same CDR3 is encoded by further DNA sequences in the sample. CDR3 protein: CASRPIDRADEKLFF. In DNA form, the CDR3 reads TGTGCCAGCAGGCCAATTGACAGGGCGGATGAAAAACTGTTTTTT. This rearrangement joins TRBV27 to TRBJ1-4; 7 bases align to TRBD1. The CDR3 runs to 15 residues. Unmatched junction bases numbered 10, after V lost 6 bases and J lost 6 bases. The germline gives CDR1 MNHEY, CDR2 SMNVEV (reference sequence). The entire variable domain, with the rest obtained from reference TRBV27 and TRBJ1-4, is as follows: EAQVTQNPRYLITVTGKKLTVTCSQNMNHEYMSWYRQDPGLGLRQIYYSMNVEVTDKGDVPEGYKVSRKEKRNFPLILESPSPNQTSLYFCASRPIDRADEKLFFGSGTQLSVL.

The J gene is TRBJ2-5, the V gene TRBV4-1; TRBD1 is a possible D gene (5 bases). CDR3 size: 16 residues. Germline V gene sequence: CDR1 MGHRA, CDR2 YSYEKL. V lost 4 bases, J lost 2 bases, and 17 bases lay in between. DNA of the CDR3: TGCGCCAGCAGCCTGAGGATAGGGGTAGGGCAAGAGACCCAGTACTTC. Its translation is CASSLRIGVGQETQYF.

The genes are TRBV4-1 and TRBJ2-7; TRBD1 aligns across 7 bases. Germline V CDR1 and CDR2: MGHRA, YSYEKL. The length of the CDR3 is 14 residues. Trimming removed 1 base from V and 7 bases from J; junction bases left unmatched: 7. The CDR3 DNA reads TGCGCCAGCAGCCAAGGCAGGGGGTTCAGGGAGCAGTACTTC. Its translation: CASSQGRGFREQYF.

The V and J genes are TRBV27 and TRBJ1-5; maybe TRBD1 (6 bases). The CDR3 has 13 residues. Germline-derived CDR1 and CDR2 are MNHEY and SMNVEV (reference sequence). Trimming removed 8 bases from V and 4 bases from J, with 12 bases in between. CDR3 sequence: CASSDRLNQPQHF. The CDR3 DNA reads TGTGCCAGCTCGGACAGATTAAATCAGCCCCAGCATTTT.